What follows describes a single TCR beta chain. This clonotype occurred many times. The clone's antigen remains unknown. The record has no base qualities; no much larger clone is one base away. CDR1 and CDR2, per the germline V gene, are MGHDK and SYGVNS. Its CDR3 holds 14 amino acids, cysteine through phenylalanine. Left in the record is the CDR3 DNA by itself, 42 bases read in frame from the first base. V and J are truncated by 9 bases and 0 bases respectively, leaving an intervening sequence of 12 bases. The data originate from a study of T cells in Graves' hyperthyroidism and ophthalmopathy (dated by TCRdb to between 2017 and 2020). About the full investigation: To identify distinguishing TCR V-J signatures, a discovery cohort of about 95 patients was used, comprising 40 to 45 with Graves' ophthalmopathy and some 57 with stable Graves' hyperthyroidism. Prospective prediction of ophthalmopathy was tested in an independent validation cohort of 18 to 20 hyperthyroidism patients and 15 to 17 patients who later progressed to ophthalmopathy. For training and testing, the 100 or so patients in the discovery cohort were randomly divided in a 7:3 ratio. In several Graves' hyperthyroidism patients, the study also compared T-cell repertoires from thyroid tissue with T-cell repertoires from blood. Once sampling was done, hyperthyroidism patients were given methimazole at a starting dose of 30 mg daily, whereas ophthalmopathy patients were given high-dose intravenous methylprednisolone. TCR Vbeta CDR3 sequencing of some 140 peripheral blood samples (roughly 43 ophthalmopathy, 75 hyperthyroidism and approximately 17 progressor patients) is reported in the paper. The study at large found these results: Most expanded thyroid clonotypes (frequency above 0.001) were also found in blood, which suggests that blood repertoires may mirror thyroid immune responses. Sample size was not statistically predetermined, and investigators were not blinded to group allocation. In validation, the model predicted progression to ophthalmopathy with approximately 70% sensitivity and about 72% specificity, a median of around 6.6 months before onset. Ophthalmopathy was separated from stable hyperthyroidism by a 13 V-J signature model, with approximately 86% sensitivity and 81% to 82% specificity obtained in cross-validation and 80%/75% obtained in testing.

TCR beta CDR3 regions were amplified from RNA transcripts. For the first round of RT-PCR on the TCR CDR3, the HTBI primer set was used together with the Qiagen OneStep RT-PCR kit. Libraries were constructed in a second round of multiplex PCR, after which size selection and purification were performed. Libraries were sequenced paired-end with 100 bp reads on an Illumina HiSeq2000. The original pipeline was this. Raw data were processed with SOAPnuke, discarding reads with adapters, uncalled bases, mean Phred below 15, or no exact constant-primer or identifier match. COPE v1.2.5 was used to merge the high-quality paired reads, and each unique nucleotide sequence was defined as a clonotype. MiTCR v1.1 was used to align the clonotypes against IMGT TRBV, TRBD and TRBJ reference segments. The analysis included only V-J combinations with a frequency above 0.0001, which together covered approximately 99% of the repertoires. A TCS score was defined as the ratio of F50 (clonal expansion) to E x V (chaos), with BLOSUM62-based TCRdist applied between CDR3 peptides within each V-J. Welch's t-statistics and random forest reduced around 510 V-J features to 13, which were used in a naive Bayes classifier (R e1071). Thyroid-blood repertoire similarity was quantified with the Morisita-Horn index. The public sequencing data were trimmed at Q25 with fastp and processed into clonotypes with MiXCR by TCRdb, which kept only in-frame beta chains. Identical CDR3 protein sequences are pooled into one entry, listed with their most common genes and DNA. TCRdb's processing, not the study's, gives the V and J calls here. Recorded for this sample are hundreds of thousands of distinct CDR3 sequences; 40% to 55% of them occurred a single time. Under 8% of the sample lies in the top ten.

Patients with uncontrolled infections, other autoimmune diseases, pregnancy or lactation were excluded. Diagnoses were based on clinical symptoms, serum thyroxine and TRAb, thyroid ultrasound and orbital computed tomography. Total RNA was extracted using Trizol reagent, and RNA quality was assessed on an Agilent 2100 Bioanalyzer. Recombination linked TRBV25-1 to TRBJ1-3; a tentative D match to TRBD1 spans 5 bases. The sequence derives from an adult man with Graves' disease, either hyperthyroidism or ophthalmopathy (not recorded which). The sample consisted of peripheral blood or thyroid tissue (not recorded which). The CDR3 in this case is CARQERNSGNTIYF. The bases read TGTGCCAGACAGGAAAGAAACTCTGGAAACACCATATATTTT.